This T cell receptor beta chain was retrieved from a study of blood T cell repertoires in COVID-19. Study-wide background: T cells, B-cell-depleted T cells, or PBMCs supplied cDNA or gDNA.

Adults between roughly 18 and 95 years of age took part from under 25 US areas. Donors were grouped by their self-reported clinical history. In the authors' workflow: The assay estimated nucleated cells by amplifying reference gene primers. TCRdb's copy holds only in-frame clones and misses some; the assay was immunoSEQ multiplex PCR. V and J calls and clone size follow that table, whereas D and trimming were derived from the DNA. The sample records about 260,000 clones, 85% to 90% being singletons. The sample was PBMCs or T cells enriched from blood (not recorded which). The clonotype was recovered from a man in his forties or fifties who had been exposed to COVID-19.

The CDR3 loop reads CASSASLTVRSPLHF. CDR3 nucleotides: TGTGCCAGCAGCGCCTCTTTAACGGTCAGGTCACCCCTCCACTTT. The rearrangement links TRBV11-2 to TRBJ1-6; D remains unclear. The CDR3 spans 15 residues. The germline V and J ends were trimmed by 5 bases and 10 bases, with 18 bases remaining between them. The germline CDR1 and CDR2 sequences are SGHAT and FQNNGV.